A single sample is the source of the 31 T cell receptor beta chains below, sequenced in a study of blood T cell repertoires in COVID-19. Clones were sequenced by immunoSEQ multiplex PCR, and TCRdb holds only the in-frame ones, with some missing. The repertoire holds about 240,000 clones, with roughly 83% as singletons. The sequenced sample consisted of peripheral blood. These receptors originate from an elderly man with acute or convalescent COVID-19.

The chain carries TRBV19 and TRBJ2-3; 10 nucleotides match TRBD2. The V and J ends lost 4 bases and 2 bases, in that order; junction bases with no gene match: 9. CDR1 is LNHDA and CDR2 is SQIVND in the germline V gene (reference sequence). The CDR3 runs 17 residues. The CDR3 coding sequence is TGTGCCAGTAGTAAGATCAGGACTAGCGGATACACAGATACGCAGTATTTT. Its protein is CASSKIRTSGYTDTQYF.

The J gene is TRBJ2-2, the V gene TRBV4-1; D call uncertain. This CDR3 is 16 amino acids long. The V end was cut by 2 bases, the J end by 1 base, with 11 bases between. Germline assignment: CDR1 MGHRA and CDR2 YSYEKL. CDR3 bases: TGCGCCAGCAGCCAAAGACCCTCGGGGAACACCGGGGAGCTGTTTTTT. As protein: CASSQRPSGNTGELFF.

J is TRBJ2-2 and V is TRBV28; 9 bases agree with TRBD2. Germline V lookup: CDR1 MDHEN, CDR2 SYDVKM. The CDR3 length is 14 residues. V shed 7 bases, J shed 4 bases, and the junction held 4 bases outside the gene matches. CDR3 sequence (DNA): TGTGCCAGCAAAGCGGGAGGTTCCACCGGGGAGCTGTTTTTT. As protein: CASKAGGSTGELFF.

The chain is built from TRBV6-2 or TRBV6-3 and TRBJ1-5, with D uncertain. V was pared by 0 bases and J by 6 bases, with 3 bases between. This CDR3 has 12 residues. Germline V gene data show CDR1 as MNHEY and CDR2 as SVGEGT. The CDR3 DNA is TGTGCCAGCAGTTACTCTCGTCAGCCCCAGCATTTT. Its protein product is CASSYSRQPQHF.

The V gene is TRBV7-2, the J gene TRBJ2-7; 7 bases match TRBD1. The CDR3 is made up of 15 amino acids. Germline V lookup: CDR1 SGHTA, CDR2 FQGNSA. Trimming took 3 bases from V and 6 from J; bases not matched to a gene: 11. CDR3 in DNA: TGTGCCAGCAGCTTTGACAGGGCCCTGTCTGGCGAGCAGTACTTC. The encoded protein is CASSFDRALSGEQYF.

The table lists this clone with a count of one. The V gene is TRBV6-5, the J gene TRBJ1-6, with D tentatively TRBD1 (6 bases). This CDR3 has 13 amino acids. With 6 bases removed from V and 15 bases from J, the gap between germline ends came to 18 bases. CDR1 and CDR2 (germline): MNHEY, SVGAGI. CDR3 sequence reads: CASRPAGARYLHF. CDR3 bases: TGTGCCAGCAGGCCCGCGGGGGCCCGTTACCTCCACTTT.

The rearrangement uses TRBV28 and TRBJ1-3; TRBD1 aligns across 8 bases. The germline gives CDR1 MDHEN, CDR2 SYDVKM. V was clipped by 3 bases and J by 1 base; unmatched bases: 5. The CDR3 length is 16 residues. CDR3 nucleotide sequence: TGTGCCAGCAGTTTCGCGGGACAGGCATCTGGAAACACCATATATTTT. It is translated as CASSFAGQASGNTIYF.

V usage is TRBV11-2 and J usage is TRBJ1-2; tentatively, D is TRBD1 (5 bases). This CDR3 has 11 amino acids. In germline, CDR1 is SGHAT, CDR2 FQNNGV. With 6 bases removed from V and 5 bases from J, the gap between germline ends came to 7 bases. The CDR3 DNA is TGTGCCAGCAGTTCAGGGTATGGCTACACCTTC. This encodes CASSSGYGYTF.

The chain uses TRBV6-5 and TRBJ2-7, with a weak D call TRBD1 (5 bases). The length of the CDR3 is 13 residues. Trimming shortened V by 8 bases and J by 5 bases, and 16 bases separated the two germline ends. In germline, CDR1 is MNHEY, CDR2 SVGAGI. This CDR3 reads CASQRYRGHEQYF. For the CDR3, the DNA is TGTGCCAGCCAGAGGTATAGGGGCCACGAGCAGTACTTC.

This chain links TRBV10-1 with TRBJ2-5, with 11 bases lining up with TRBD1. Germline CDR1 and CDR2: WNHNN and SYGVQD (reference sequence). This CDR3 has 17 amino acids. Trimming at V came to 0 bases and at J to 5 bases, leaving 8 bases not matched to a gene. CDR3 amino acids: CASSESSGTGGLETQYF. DNA of the CDR3: TGCGCCAGCAGTGAGTCGTCAGGGACAGGGGGATTGGAGACCCAGTACTTC.

This clone was seen only once. The V and J genes are TRBV4-3 and TRBJ1-2; D ambiguous. This CDR3 is 14 amino acids long. CDR1 is LGHNA, CDR2 YSLEER, per germline. With 1 base removed from V and 8 bases from J, the gap between germline ends came to 14 bases. The CDR3 nucleotides read TGCGCCAGCAGCCAAGGGTGGCAGAGGGAGGGCTACACCTTC. It specifies CASSQGWQREGYTF.

The rearrangement links TRBV5-6 to TRBJ2-7, with 11 positions matching TRBD2. After removal of 2 bases from V and 2 bases from J, the junction contained 6 bases not matched to a gene. The CDR3 totals 16 residues. In germline, CDR1 is SGHDT, CDR2 YYEEEE. CDR3 loop: CASSFDRLAGTYEQYF. DNA of the CDR3: TGTGCCAGCAGCTTTGATCGACTAGCGGGGACCTACGAGCAGTACTTC.

The chain employs TRBV28 and TRBJ1-2; 7 nucleotides line up with TRBD1. Germline V gene data show CDR1 as MDHEN and CDR2 as SYDVKM. The CDR3 totals 16 residues. J lost 5 bases, V lost 6 bases, and 15 bases had no gene match. CDR3 DNA sequence: TGTGCCAGCAGCGCCCCCCCGGGAGGGGGCCCATATGGCTACACCTTC. It is translated as CASSAPPGGGPYGYTF.

A remark on this clone: At the DNA level, this CDR3 is encoded by other sequences in the same sample as well. V and J are TRBV6-5 and TRBJ1-5; D unclear. Germline-derived CDR1 and CDR2 are MNHEY and SVGAGI. CDR3 length: 13 amino acids. V was clipped by 5 bases and J by 2 bases, with 7 bases between them. The CDR3 reads CASSPGGNQPQHF. CDR3 bases: TGTGCCAGCAGTCCAGGTGGCAATCAGCCCCAGCATTTT.

The CDR3 spells CASSVRDSHTEAFF. CDR3 coding DNA: TGTGCCAGCAGCGTGAGAGACAGCCACACTGAAGCTTTCTTT. The chain recombines TRBV9 with TRBJ1-1, with D maybe TRBD1 (5 bases). The V gene lost 2 bases and the J gene lost 3 bases, with 11 bases spanning the gap. The CDR3 totals 14 residues. Germline CDR1 reads SGDLS; CDR2 reads YYNGEE. Based on the CDR3 plus reference TRBV9 and TRBJ1-1, the full variable domain is DSGVTQTPKHLITATGQRVTLRCSPRSGDLSVYWYQQSLDQGLQFLIQYYNGEERAKGNILERFSAQQFPDLHSELNLSSLELGDSALYFCASSVRDSHTEAFFGQGTRLTVV.

J is TRBJ2-1 and V is TRBV27, with TRBD2 matching over 10 bases. Looked up from germline, CDR1 is MNHEY and CDR2 is SMNVEV (reference sequence). The ends lost 3 bases at V and 12 bases at J; junction bases unmatched: 8. The CDR3 contains 14 residues. The CDR3 here is CASSFASSSGGQFF. For the CDR3, the DNA is TGTGCCAGCAGTTTCGCCTCGTCTAGCGGGGGGCAGTTCTTC.

The chain joins TRBV7-8 to TRBJ2-2; possible D gene TRBD2, 6 bases. With 4 bases removed from V and 0 bases from J, the gap between germline ends came to 12 bases. CDR3 length: 16 amino acids. Per the germline V gene, CDR1 is SGHVS and CDR2 is FQNEAQ. CDR3 sequence (DNA): TGTGCCAGCAGCTACACCAGGGAGGCGAACACCGGGGAGCTGTTTTTT. Protein sequence: CASSYTREANTGELFF.

The chain is built from TRBV14 and TRBJ1-2, with D perhaps matching TRBD1 (6 bases). The V end lost 0 bases, the J end lost 4 bases, and 12 bases lay between the germline ends. The CDR3 runs to 15 residues. Germline V gene data show CDR1 as SGHDN and CDR2 as FVKESK. The CDR3 here is CASSQDSQGFYGYTF. CDR3 bases: TGTGCCAGCAGCCAAGATAGTCAGGGGTTCTATGGCTACACCTTC.

This chain connects TRBV28 to TRBJ1-5; D gene ambiguous. The CDR3 runs 13 residues. V shed 1 base and J shed 7 bases, with 8 bases lying between them. Germline CDR1 and CDR2: MDHEN and SYDVKM. The CDR3 loop is CASSLSGIQPQHF. DNA of the CDR3: TGTGCCAGCAGTTTATCCGGGATCCAGCCCCAGCATTTT.

J is TRBJ2-7 and V is TRBV19; 8 bases agree with TRBD1. With V trimmed by 2 bases and J by 2 bases, 5 bases remained unmatched. Germline CDR1 and CDR2: LNHDA and SQIVND (reference sequence). This CDR3 spans 15 amino acids. CDR3 nucleotides: TGTGCCAGTAGTATACAGGGACAGGCAACCTACGAGCAGTACTTC. Translated: CASSIQGQATYEQYF.

The chain couples TRBV24-1 to TRBJ2-1; D is perhaps TRBD1 (6 bases). The V gene's germline CDR1 is KGHDR and CDR2 SFDVKD. The V end was cut by 9 bases, the J end by 10 bases, with 15 bases between. The CDR3 has 12 amino acids. The CDR3, as DNA: TGTGCCACCTCCCGGACAGAGACGGAGCAGTTCTTC. Its translation: CATSRTETEQFF.

The CDR3 region has the DNA TGCGCCAGCGCTTCGGGACAGGGGGCAACCGGGGAGCTGTTTTTT. Translation gives CASASGQGATGELFF. The chain joins TRBV10-1 to TRBJ2-2; 12 nucleotides align to TRBD1. The CDR3 is 15 amino acids. Germline values: CDR1 WNHNN, CDR2 SYGVQD (reference sequence). The junction had 6 bases not matched to a gene; V was cut back by 8 bases and J by 5 bases.

The chain has TRBV29-1 and TRBJ1-1; a weak D match, TRBD1 (6 bases). Per germline, CDR1 SQVTM and CDR2 ANQGSEA. CDR3 length: 13 residues. Between the trimmed V and J ends, which lost 0 bases and 1 base, there was a span of 6 bases. This chain's CDR3 is CSVEETGNTEAFF. The CDR3 nucleotides are TGCAGCGTTGAAGAGACAGGGAACACTGAAGCTTTCTTT.

V gene TRBV7-8 combines with J gene TRBJ1-1; possible D gene TRBD1, 6 bases. Per germline, CDR1 SGHVS and CDR2 FQNEAQ. The CDR3 length is 15 residues. V was clipped by 7 bases and J by 0 bases, with 15 bases between them. CDR3 sequence reads: CASTFGWDMNTEAFF. The DNA for the CDR3 is TGTGCCAGCACCTTTGGTTGGGACATGAACACTGAAGCTTTCTTT. The variable domain in full, completed from reference TRBV7-8 and TRBJ1-1, reads GAGVSQSPRYKVAKRGQDVALRCDPISGHVSLFWYQQALGQGPEFLTYFQNEAQLDKSGLPSDRFFAERPEGSVSTLKIQRTQQEDSAVYLCASTFGWDMNTEAFFGQGTRLTVV.

The chain links TRBV28 to TRBJ1-6, with D possibly TRBD1 on 6 matching bases. The CDR3 runs to 14 residues. Germline CDR1 MDHEN, CDR2 SYDVKM. V lost 6 bases to trimming and J lost 12 bases, with 18 bases between them. The CDR3 bases are TGTGCCAGCAGCCGCAACAGGGTCGGAGGACCCCTCCACTTT. This encodes CASSRNRVGGPLHF. The entire variable domain, with the rest obtained from reference TRBV28 and TRBJ1-6, is as follows: DVKVTQSSRYLVKRTGEKVFLECVQDMDHENMFWYRQDPGLGLRLIYFSYDVKMKEKGDIPEGYSVSREKKERFSLILESASTNQTSMYLCASSRNRVGGPLHFGNGTRLTVT.

This chain links TRBV4-1 with TRBJ1-1; D is uncertain. The CDR3 loop spans 16 amino acids. V was clipped by 2 bases and J by 0 bases, with 13 bases between them. Per the germline V gene, CDR1 is MGHRA and CDR2 is YSYEKL. CDR3 coding DNA: TGCGCCAGCAGCCAATCTTCTACAGTGGTGAACACTGAAGCTTTCTTT. Translated: CASSQSSTVVNTEAFF.

The chain joins TRBV6-1 to TRBJ2-5, with 10 bases identical to TRBD1. This CDR3 has 16 residues. Germline CDR1 and CDR2: MNHNS and SASEGT. Trimming took 1 base from V and 2 from J; bases not matched to a gene: 4. This CDR3 reads CASSEGTGGGQETQYF. CDR3 DNA sequence: TGTGCCAGCAGTGAAGGGACAGGGGGAGGGCAAGAGACCCAGTACTTC.

The chain uses TRBV28 and TRBJ2-3; TRBD2 aligns across 8 bases. CDR1 MDHEN and CDR2 SYDVKM come from the germline V gene. J was trimmed by 2 bases and V by 3 bases; bases with no gene match: 7. The CDR3 is made up of 16 amino acids. The CDR3 protein is CASSLTAGAVTDTQYF. CDR3 coding DNA: TGTGCCAGCAGTTTGACAGCGGGAGCCGTCACAGATACGCAGTATTTT.

This clone has just one count. V is TRBV6-6 and J is TRBJ1-2, with D perhaps matching TRBD1 (6 bases). This CDR3 comprises 14 residues. Germline V gives CDR1 MNHNY, CDR2 SVGAGI (reference sequence). V lost 5 bases, J lost 4 bases, and 14 bases lay in between. CDR3 DNA: TGTGCCAGCAGTCCCCGGGGGGGCTCCTATGGCTACACCTTC. This translates into CASSPRGGSYGYTF.

This chain joins TRBV6-5 and TRBJ2-3; D remains ambiguous. CDR3 length: 15 residues. V lost 2 bases to trimming and J lost 0 bases, with 9 bases between them. Germline-derived CDR1 and CDR2 are MNHEY and SVGAGI. Written as DNA, the CDR3 is TGTGCCAGCAGTTACGGGCTTGCTAGCACAGATACGCAGTATTTT. This sequence encodes CASSYGLASTDTQYF.

The chain is built from TRBV28 and TRBJ2-7; TRBD2 agrees at 7 bases. With 6 bases clipped from V and 2 bases from J, the junction kept 10 bases outside the gene matches. The CDR3 has 15 residues. CDR1 MDHEN and CDR2 SYDVKM come from the germline V gene. The CDR3 is CASSAGVREAYEQYF. DNA of the CDR3: TGTGCCAGCAGCGCGGGGGTCAGGGAGGCCTACGAGCAGTACTTC.